This section outlines one T cell receptor (beta chain) sequence together with its context. These data originate in a study of CD8 T cells in Susac syndrome. The CDR3 sequence is 14 residues long. Germline CDR1 LGHDT, CDR2 YNNKEL (reference sequence). The V end was cut by 4 bases, the J end by 10 bases, with 17 bases between. When the RNA was reverse transcribed, random hexamers were used with an input of about 0.5 to 1 ug. The amplification used immunoSEQ multiplex PCR on TCR beta CDR3; it spanned 54 Vbeta and 13 Jbeta. In TCRdb, the immunoSEQ multiplex PCR reads were re-called with MiXCR into one record per CDR3 protein. The sample lists 180,000 or so distinct CDR3 sequences; roughly 96% were seen once.

This receptor was taken from a human donor with multiple sclerosis. This chain links TRBV3-1 with TRBJ2-1, with a possible D match to TRBD2 (6 bases). Input material: CD4+ T cells from PBMCs. The CDR3 spells CASSPLLAGGEQFF. CDR3 sequence (DNA): TGTGCCAGCAGCCCCCTACTAGCCGGCGGGGAGCAGTTCTTC.